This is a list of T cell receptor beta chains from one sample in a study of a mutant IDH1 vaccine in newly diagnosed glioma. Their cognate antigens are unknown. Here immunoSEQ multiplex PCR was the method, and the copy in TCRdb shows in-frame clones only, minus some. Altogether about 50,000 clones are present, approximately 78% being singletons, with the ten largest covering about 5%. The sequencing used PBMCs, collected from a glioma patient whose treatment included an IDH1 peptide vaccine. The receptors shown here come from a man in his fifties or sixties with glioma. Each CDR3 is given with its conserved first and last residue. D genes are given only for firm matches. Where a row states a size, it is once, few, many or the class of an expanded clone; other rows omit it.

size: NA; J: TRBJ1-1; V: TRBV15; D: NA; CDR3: CATSRDLGRINTEAFF; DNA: TGTGCCACCAGCAGAGATTTAGGGAGGATAAACACTGAAGCTTTCTTT
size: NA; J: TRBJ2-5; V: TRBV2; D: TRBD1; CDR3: CASSGRGRGETQYF; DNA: TGTGCCAGCAGTGGAAGGGGGCGCGGGGAGACCCAGTACTTC
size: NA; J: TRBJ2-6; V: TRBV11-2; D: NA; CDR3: CASSFGGSSGANVLTF; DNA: TGTGCCAGCAGCTTTGGGGGCTCCTCTGGGGCCAACGTCCTGACTTTC
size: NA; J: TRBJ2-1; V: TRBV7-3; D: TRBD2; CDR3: CASSLMASGGISYNEQFF; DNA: TGTGCCAGCAGCTTAATGGCTAGCGGGGGAATCTCCTACAATGAGCAGTTCTTC
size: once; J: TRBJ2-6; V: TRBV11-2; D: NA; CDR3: CASSFDLYFSGANVLTF; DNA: TGTGCCAGCAGCTTCGACCTCTACTTCTCTGGGGCCAACGTCCTGACTTTC
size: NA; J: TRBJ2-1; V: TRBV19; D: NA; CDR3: CASSIARVSYNEQFF; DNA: TGTGCCAGTAGTATAGCTCGAGTCTCCTACAATGAGCAGTTCTTC
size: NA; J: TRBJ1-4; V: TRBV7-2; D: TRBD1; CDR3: CASSATGGEKLFF; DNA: TGTGCCAGCAGCGCAACAGGGGGGGAAAAACTGTTTTTT
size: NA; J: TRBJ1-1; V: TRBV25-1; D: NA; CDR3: CASTRKRGTEAFF; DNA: TGTGCCAGCACCCGAAAGCGGGGCACTGAAGCTTTCTTT
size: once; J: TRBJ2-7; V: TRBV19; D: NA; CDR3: CASRRDVSYEQYF; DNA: TGTGCCAGTAGGAGGGACGTGTCCTACGAGCAGTACTTC
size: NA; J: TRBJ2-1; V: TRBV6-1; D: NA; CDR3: CASSDADEQFF; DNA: TGTGCCAGCAGTGACGCGGATGAGCAGTTCTTC
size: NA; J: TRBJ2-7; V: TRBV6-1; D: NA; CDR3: CASSEAGPSYEQYF; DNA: TGTGCCAGCAGTGAAGCGGGACCCTCCTACGAGCAGTACTTC
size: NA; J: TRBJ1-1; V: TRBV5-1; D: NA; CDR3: CASSLEGGEAFF; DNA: TGCGCCAGCAGCTTAGAAGGGGGTGAAGCTTTCTTT
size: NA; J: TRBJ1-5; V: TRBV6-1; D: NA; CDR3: CASSDWQEQDF; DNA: TGTGCCAGCAGTGATTGGCAGGAGCAGGATTTT
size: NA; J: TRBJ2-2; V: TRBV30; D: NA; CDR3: CAWGRTTLSTGELFF; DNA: TGTGCCTGGGGCCGGACTACTCTGTCAACCGGGGAGCTGTTTTTT
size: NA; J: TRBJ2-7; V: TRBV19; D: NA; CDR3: CASSIERVYEQYF; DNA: TGTGCCAGTAGTATAGAAAGGGTTTACGAGCAGTACTTC